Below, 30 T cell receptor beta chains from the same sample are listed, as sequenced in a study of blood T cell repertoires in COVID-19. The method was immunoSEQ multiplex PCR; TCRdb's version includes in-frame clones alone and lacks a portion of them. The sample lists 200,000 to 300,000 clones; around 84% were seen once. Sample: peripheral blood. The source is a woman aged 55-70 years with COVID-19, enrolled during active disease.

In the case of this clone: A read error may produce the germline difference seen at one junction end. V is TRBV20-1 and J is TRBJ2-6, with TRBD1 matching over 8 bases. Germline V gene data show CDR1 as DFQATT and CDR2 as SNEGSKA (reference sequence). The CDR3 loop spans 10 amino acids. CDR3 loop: CSAGGTGDAF. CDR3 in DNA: TGCAGTGCTGGGGGGACAGGTGATGCTTTC.

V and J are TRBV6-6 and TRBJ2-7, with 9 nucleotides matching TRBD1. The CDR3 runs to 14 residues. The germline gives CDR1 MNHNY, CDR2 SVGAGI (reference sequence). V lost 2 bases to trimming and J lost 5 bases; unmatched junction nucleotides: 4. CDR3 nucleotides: TGTGCCAGCAGTTACGGGACAGGGTTCCACGAGCAGTACTTC. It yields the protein CASSYGTGFHEQYF.

CDR3 loop: CASSQAGSGRLNGEQFF. CDR3 coding DNA: TGTGCCAGCAGCCAGGCGGGAAGCGGGCGTCTCAACGGAGAGCAGTTCTTC. The V and J genes are TRBV7-7 and TRBJ2-1; TRBD2 is a possible D gene (6 bases). Deletions cut 5 bases from V and 10 bases from J, with 27 bases between. CDR3 length: 17 residues. CDR1 and CDR2 (germline): SSHAT, FNYEAQ (reference sequence).

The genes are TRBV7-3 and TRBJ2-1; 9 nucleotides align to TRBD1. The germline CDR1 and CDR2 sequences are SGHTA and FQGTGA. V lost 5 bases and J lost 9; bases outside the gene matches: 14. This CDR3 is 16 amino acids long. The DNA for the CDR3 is TGTGCCAGCAGCCCACGCCGCACACAGGGGGCAGGTGAGCAGTTCTTC. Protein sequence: CASSPRRTQGAGEQFF.

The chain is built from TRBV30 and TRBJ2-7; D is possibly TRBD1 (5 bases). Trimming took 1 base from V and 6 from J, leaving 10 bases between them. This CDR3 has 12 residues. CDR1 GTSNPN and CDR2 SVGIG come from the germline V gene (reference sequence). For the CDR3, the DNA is TGTGCCTGGAGTGGGGGCCAGGGCGAGCAGTACTTC. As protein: CAWSGGQGEQYF.

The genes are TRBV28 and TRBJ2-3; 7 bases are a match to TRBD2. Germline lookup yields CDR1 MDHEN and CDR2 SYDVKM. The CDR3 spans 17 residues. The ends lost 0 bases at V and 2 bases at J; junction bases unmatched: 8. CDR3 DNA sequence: TGTGCCAGCAGTTTATGGACTAGCATCGACAACACAGATACGCAGTATTTT. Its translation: CASSLWTSIDNTDTQYF.

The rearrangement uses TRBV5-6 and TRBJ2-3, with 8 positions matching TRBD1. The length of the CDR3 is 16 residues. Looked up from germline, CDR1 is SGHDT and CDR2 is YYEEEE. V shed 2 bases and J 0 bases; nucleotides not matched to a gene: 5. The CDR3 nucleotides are TGTGCCAGCAGCTTCCGGACAGGGACTAGCACAGATACGCAGTATTTT. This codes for CASSFRTGTSTDTQYF.

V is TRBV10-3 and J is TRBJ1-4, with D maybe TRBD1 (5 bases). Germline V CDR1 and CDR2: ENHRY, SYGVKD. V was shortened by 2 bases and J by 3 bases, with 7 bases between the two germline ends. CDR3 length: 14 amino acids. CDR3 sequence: CAISEGGANEKLFF. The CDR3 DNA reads TGTGCCATCAGTGAGGGAGGGGCTAATGAAAAACTGTTTTTT.

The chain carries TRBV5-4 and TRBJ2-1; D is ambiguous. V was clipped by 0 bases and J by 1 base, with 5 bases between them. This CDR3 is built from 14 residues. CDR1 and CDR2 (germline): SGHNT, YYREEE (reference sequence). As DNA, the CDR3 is TGTGCCAGCAGCTTGGGGCGGTCCTACAATGAGCAGTTCTTC. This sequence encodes CASSLGRSYNEQFF.

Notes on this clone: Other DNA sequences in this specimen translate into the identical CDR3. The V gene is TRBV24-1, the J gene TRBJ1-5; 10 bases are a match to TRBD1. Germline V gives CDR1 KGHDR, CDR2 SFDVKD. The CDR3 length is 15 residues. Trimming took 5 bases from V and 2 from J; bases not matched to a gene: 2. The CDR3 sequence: CATSAGQGGNQPQHF. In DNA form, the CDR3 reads TGTGCCACCAGTGCCGGACAGGGGGGCAATCAGCCCCAGCATTTT.

The CDR3 bases are TGTGCCAGTAGTATTGGGACAGGGGGCCGAACTGAAGCTTTCTTT. Translating gives CASSIGTGGRTEAFF. The chain is built from TRBV19 and TRBJ1-1; 12 bases agree with TRBD1. CDR3 length: 15 residues. With V trimmed by 3 bases and J by 5 bases, 4 bases remained unmatched. Germline V CDR1 and CDR2: LNHDA, SQIVND (reference sequence).

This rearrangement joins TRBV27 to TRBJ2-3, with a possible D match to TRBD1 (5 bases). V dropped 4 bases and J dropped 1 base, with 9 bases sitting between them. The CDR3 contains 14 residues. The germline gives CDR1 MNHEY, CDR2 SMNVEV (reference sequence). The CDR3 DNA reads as TGTGCCAGCAGTTGGGCCAGGGGCACAGATACGCAGTATTTT. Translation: CASSWARGTDTQYF.

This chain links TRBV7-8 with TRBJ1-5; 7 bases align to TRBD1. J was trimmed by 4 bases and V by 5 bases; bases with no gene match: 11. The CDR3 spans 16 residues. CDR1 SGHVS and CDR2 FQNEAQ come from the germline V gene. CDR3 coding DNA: TGTGCCAGCAGCGCTAGGGGGCGCGGGGGGAATCAGCCCCAGCATTTT. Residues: CASSARGRGGNQPQHF.

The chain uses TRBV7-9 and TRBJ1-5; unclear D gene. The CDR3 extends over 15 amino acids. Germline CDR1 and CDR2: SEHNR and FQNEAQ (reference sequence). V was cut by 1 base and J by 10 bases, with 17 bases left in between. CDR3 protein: CASSLGSALPYPQHF. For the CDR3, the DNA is TGTGCCAGCAGCTTAGGGTCCGCGCTCCCTTACCCCCAGCATTTT.

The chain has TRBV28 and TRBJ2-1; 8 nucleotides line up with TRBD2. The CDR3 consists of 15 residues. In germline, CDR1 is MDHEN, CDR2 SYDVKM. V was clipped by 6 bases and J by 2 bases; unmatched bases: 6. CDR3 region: CASSPSAGAYNEQFF. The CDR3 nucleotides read TGTGCCAGCAGCCCATCAGCGGGAGCCTACAATGAGCAGTTCTTC.

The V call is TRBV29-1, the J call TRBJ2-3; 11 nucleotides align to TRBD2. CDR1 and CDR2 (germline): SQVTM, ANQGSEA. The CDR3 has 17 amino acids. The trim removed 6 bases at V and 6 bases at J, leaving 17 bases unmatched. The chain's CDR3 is CSVGSSGTSGKGDTQYF. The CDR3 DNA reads TGCAGCGTAGGGTCCTCTGGGACTAGCGGAAAAGGGGATACGCAGTATTTT.

CDR3 sequence (DNA): TGCGCCAGCAGCCAAGAGAGGGCCTCTAATGAAAAACTGTTTTTT. This translates into CASSQERASNEKLFF. The rearrangement links TRBV4-3 to TRBJ1-4; no definite D call. Per germline, CDR1 LGHNA and CDR2 YSLEER. V was clipped by 0 bases and J by 3 bases, with 8 bases between them. This CDR3 is built from 15 residues.

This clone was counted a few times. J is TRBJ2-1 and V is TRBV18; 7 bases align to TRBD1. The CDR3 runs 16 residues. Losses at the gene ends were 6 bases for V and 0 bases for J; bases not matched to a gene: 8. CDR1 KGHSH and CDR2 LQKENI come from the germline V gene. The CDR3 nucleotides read TGTGCCAGCTCCCGAGGGGGCGGCGGCTCCTACAATGAGCAGTTCTTC. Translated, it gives CASSRGGGGSYNEQFF.

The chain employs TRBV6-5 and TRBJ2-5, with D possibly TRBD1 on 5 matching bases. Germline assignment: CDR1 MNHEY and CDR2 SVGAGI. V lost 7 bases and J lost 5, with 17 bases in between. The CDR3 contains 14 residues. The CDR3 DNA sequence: TGTGCCAGCATCCCCGCTGGGGCGTGGGAGACCCAGTACTTC. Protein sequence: CASIPAGAWETQYF.

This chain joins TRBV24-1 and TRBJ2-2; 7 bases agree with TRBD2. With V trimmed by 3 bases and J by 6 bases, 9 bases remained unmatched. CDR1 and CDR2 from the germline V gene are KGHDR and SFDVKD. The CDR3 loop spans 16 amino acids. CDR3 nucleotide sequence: TGTGCCACCAGTGATAACGTCCTAGCGGCCTCCGGGGAGCTGTTTTTT. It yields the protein CATSDNVLAASGELFF.

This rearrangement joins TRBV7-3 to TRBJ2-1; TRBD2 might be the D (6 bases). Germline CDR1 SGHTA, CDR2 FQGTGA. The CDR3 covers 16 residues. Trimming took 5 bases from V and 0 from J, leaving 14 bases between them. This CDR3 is CASSPSGLLSYNEQFF. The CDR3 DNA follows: TGTGCCAGCAGCCCCTCGGGACTCCTCTCCTACAATGAGCAGTTCTTC.

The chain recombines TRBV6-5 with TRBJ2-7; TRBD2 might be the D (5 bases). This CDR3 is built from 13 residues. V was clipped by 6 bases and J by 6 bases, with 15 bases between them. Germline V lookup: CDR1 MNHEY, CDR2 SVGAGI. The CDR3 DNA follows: TGTGCCAGCAGCAATGCCCGTGAGGGCGAGCAGTACTTC. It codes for CASSNAREGEQYF.

CDR3 in DNA: TGTGCCAGCAGTTTTTACGCCTGGAGCTCCTACAATGAGCAGTTCTTC. Translating it yields CASSFYAWSSYNEQFF. The V call is TRBV27, the J call TRBJ2-1; D uncertain. The CDR3 sequence is 16 residues long. The germline gives CDR1 MNHEY, CDR2 SMNVEV (reference sequence). With 3 bases removed from V and 0 bases from J, the gap between germline ends came to 12 bases.

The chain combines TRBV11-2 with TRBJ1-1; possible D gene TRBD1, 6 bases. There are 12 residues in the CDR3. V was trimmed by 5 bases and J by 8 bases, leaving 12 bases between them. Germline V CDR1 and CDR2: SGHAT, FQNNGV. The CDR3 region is CASSISTGEAFF. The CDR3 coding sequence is TGTGCCAGCAGCATATCCACAGGGGAAGCTTTCTTT.

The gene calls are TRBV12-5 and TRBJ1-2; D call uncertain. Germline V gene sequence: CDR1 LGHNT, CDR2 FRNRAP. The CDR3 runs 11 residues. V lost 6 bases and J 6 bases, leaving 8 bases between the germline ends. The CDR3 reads CASGQADGYTF. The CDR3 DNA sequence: TGTGCTAGTGGCCAAGCGGATGGCTACACCTTC.

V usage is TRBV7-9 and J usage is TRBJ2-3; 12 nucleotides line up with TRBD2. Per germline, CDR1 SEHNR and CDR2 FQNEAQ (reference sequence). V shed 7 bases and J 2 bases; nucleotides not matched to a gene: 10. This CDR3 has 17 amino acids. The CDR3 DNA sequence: TGTGCCAGCACCGGCGGACTAGCGGGATGGGACACAGATACGCAGTATTTT. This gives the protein CASTGGLAGWDTDTQYF.

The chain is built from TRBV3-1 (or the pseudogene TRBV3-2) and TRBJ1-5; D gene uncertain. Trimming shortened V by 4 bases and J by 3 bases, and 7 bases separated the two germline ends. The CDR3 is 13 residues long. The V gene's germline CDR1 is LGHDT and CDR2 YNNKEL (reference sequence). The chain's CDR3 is CASSPNTNQPQHF. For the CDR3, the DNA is TGTGCCAGCAGCCCGAACACCAATCAGCCCCAGCATTTT.

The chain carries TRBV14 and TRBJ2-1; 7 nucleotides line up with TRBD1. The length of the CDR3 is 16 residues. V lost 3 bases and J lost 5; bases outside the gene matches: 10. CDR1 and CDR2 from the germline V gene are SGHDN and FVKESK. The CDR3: CASSQGTVRSHNEQFF. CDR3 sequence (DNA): TGTGCCAGCAGCCAGGGGACAGTCCGTTCGCACAATGAGCAGTTCTTC.

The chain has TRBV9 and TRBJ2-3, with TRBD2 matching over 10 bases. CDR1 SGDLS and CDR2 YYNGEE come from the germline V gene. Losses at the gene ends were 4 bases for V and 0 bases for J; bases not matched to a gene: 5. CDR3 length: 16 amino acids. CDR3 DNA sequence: TGTGCCAGCAGCACAGGGACTAGCGTTAGCACAGATACGCAGTATTTT. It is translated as CASSTGTSVSTDTQYF.

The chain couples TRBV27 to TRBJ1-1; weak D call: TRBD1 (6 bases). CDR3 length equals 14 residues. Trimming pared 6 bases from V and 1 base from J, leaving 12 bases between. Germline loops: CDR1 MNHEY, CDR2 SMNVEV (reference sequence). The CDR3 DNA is TGTGCCAGCAGCATGAGAGGGGGGAACACTGAAGCTTTCTTT. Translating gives CASSMRGGNTEAFF.